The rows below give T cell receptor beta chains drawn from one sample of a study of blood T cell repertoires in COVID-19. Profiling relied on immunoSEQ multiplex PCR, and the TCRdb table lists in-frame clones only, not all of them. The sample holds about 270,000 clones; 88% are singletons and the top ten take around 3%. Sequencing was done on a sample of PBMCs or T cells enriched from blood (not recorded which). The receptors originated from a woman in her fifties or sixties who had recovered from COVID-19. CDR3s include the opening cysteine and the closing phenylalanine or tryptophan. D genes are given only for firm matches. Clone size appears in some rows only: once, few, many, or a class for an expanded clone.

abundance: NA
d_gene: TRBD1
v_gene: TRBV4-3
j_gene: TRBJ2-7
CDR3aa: CASSQFLLGTGYEQYF
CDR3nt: TGCGCCAGCAGCCAATTCCTTTTGGGGACAGGCTACGAGCAGTACTTC

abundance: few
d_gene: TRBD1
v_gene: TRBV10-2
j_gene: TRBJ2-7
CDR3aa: CASSRRPGQGSPYEQYF
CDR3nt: TGCGCCAGCAGTAGGCGACCCGGACAGGGGTCCCCGTACGAGCAGTACTTC

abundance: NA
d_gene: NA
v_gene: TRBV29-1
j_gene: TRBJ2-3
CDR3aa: CSVGLAAPGAQYF
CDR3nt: TGCAGCGTTGGGCTAGCGGCCCCAGGGGCGCAGTATTTT

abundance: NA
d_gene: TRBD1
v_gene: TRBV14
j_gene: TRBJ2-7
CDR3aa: CASSQDDRGSYEQYF
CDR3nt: TGTGCCAGCAGCCAGGACGACAGGGGCTCCTACGAGCAGTACTTC

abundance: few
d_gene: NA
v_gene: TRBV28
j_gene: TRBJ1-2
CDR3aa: CASSSPSTSTGNYGYTF
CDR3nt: TGTGCCAGCAGTTCACCATCCACATCGACAGGAAACTATGGCTACACCTTC

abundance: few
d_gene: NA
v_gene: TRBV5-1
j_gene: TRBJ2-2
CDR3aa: CASSFSGSNTGELFF
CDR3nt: TGCGCCAGCAGCTTTAGCGGCTCGAACACCGGGGAGCTGTTTTTT

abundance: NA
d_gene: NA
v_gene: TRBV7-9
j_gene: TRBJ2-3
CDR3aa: CASSLDFSTGFTDTQYF
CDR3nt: TGTGCCAGCAGCTTAGATTTCTCTACCGGTTTCACAGATACGCAGTATTTT

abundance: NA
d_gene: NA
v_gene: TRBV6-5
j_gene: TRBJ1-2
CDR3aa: CASSLTTGVGYTF
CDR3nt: TGTGCCAGCAGCCTGACTACGGGAGTCGGCTACACCTTC

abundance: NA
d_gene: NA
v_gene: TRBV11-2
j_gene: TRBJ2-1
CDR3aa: CASSATTRGNEQFF
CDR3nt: TGTGCCAGCAGCGCAACAACGAGGGGGAATGAGCAGTTCTTC

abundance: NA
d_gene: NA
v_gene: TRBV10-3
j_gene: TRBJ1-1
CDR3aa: CAISETGGVGEAFF
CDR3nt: TGTGCCATCAGTGAGACGGGCGGGGTCGGTGAAGCTTTCTTT

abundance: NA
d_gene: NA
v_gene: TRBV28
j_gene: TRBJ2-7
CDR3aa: CASSLASSSSYEQYF
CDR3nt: TGTGCCAGCAGTTTAGCTAGCAGTAGCTCCTACGAGCAGTACTTC

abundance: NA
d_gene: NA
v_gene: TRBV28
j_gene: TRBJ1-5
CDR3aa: CASSLIGSGQPQHF
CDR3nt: TGTGCCAGCAGTTTGATAGGGAGCGGTCAGCCCCAGCATTTT

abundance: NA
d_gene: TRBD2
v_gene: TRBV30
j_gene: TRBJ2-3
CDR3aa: CAWTSGRLSRTDTQYF
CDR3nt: TGTGCCTGGACTAGCGGGAGGTTGTCGCGCACAGATACGCAGTATTTT

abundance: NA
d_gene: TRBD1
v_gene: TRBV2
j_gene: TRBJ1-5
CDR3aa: CASTEQGLNQPQHF
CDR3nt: TGTGCCAGCACCGAACAGGGGCTGAATCAGCCCCAGCATTTT

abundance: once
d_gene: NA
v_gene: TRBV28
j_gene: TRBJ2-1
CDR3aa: CASSLFQGSSYNEQFF
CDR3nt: TGTGCCAGCAGTTTATTTCAGGGCAGCTCCTACAATGAGCAGTTCTTC

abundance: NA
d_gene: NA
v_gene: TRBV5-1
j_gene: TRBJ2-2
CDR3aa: CASSLNGEEAGELFF
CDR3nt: TGCGCCAGCAGCTTGAACGGGGAGGAAGCCGGGGAGCTGTTTTTT

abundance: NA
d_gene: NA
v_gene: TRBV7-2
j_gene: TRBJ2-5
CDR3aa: CASSLGGKGQETQYF
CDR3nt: TGTGCCAGCAGCTTAGGCGGGAAGGGGCAAGAGACCCAGTACTTC

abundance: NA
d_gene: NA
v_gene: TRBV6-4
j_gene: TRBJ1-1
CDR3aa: CASRENTVGEAFF
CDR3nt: TGTGCCAGCAGGGAAAACACAGTCGGTGAAGCTTTCTTT

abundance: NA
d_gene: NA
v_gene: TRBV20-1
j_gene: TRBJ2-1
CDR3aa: CSASTRTANNRNEQFF
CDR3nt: TGCAGTGCCAGTACTAGAACGGCAAATAACCGCAATGAGCAGTTCTTC

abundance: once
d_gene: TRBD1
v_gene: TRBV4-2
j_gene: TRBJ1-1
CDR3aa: CASSQKRQGSLFYTEAFF
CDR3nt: TGTGCCAGCAGCCAAAAAAGACAGGGGTCTCTCTTCTATACTGAAGCTTTCTTT

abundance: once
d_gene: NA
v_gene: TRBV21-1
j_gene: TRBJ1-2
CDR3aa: CAIARTNYGYTF
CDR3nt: TGTGCCATCGCGAGGACTAACTATGGCTACACCTTC

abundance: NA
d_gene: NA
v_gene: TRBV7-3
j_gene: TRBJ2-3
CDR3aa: CASSLILAPDTQYF
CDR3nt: TGTGCCAGCAGCTTAATACTAGCTCCAGATACGCAGTATTTT

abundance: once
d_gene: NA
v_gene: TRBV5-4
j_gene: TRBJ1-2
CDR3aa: CASSTDDYGYTF
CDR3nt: TGTGCCAGCAGTACAGACGACTATGGCTACACCTTC

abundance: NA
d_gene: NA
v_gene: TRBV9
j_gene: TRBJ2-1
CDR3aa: CASSVGGGGPGLNEQFF
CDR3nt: TGTGCCAGCAGCGTAGGTGGAGGCGGACCTGGGCTAAATGAGCAGTTCTTC

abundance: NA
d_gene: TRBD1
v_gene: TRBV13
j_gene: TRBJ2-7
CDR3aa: CASSPRGYEQYF
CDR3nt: TGTGCCAGCAGTCCCAGGGGGTACGAGCAGTACTTC

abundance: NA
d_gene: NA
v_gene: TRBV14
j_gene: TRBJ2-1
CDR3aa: CASSQFYEQFF
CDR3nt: TGTGCCAGCAGCCAATTCTATGAGCAGTTCTTC

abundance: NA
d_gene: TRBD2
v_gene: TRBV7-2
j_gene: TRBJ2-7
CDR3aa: CASSLASGAYEQYF
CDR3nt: TGTGCCAGCAGCTTAGCTAGCGGGGCTTACGAGCAGTACTTC

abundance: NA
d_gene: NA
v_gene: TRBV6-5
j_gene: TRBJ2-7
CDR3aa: CASSYSQGPPNF
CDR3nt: TGTGCCAGCAGTTACTCTCAGGGCCCCCCAAACTTC

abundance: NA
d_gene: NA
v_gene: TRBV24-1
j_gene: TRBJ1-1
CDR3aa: CATSSINTEAFF
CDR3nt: TGTGCCACTAGTAGCATTAACACTGAAGCTTTCTTT

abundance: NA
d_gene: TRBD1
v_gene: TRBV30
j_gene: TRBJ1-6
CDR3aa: CAWSFTGAKYNSPLHF
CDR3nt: TGTGCCTGGAGTTTCACAGGGGCCAAATATAATTCACCCCTCCACTTT

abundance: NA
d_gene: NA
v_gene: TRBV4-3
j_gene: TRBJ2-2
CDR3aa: CASSQENIGGELFF
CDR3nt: TGCGCCAGCAGCCAAGAAAATATCGGCGGGGAGCTGTTTTTT

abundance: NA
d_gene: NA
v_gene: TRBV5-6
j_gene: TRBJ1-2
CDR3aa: CASNSLENYGYTF
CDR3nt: TGTGCCAGCAACTCCCTCGAAAACTATGGCTACACCTTC

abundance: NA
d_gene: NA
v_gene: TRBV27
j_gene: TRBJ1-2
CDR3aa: CASSFNARVLVGYTF
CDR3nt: TGTGCCAGCAGTTTTAATGCCAGGGTTTTAGTCGGCTACACCTTC

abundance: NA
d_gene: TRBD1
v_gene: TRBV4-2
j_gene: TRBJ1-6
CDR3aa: CASSSPDRGYGSPLHF
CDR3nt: TGTGCCAGCAGCTCCCCGGACAGGGGGTACGGCTCACCCCTCCACTTT

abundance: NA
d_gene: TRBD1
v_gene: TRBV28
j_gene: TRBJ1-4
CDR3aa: CASRLQGLDEKLFF
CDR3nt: TGTGCCAGCAGACTACAGGGGCTGGATGAAAAACTGTTTTTT

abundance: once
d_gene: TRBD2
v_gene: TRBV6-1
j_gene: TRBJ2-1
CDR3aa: CASSEFTSGNNEQFF
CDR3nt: TGTGCCAGCAGTGAATTTACTAGCGGGAACAATGAGCAGTTCTTC

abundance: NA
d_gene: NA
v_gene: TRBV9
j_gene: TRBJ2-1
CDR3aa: CASSATSLEQFF
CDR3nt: TGTGCCAGCAGCGCGACTAGTCTTGAGCAGTTCTTC

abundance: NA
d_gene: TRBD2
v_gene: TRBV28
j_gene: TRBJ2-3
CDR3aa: CASGEAGVSTDTQYF
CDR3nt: TGTGCCAGCGGCGAAGCGGGAGTAAGCACAGATACGCAGTATTTT

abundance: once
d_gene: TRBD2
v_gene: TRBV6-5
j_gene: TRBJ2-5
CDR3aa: CASSSWTRTETQYF
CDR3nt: TGTGCCAGCAGTTCCTGGACTAGAACAGAGACCCAGTACTTC

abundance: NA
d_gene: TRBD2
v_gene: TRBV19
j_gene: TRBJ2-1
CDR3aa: CASSQLAGYNEQFF
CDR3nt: TGTGCCAGTAGCCAACTAGCGGGGTACAATGAGCAGTTCTTC

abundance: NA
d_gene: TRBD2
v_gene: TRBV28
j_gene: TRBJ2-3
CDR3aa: CASSSPPGLGTDTQYF
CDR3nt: TGTGCCAGCAGTTCACCCCCGGGACTAGGGACAGATACGCAGTATTTT

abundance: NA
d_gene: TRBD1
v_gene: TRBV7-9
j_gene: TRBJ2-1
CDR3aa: CASSSNRDSSYNEQFF
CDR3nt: TGTGCCAGCAGCTCCAACCGGGACAGCTCCTACAATGAGCAGTTCTTC

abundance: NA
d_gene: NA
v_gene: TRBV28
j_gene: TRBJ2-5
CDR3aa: CASSFSSAQETQYF
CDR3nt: TGTGCCAGCAGTTTTTCTAGCGCGCAAGAGACCCAGTACTTC

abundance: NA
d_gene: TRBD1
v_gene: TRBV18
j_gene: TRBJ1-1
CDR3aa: CASSPGTGLDTEAFF
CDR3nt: TGTGCCAGCTCACCCGGGACAGGGCTTGACACTGAAGCTTTCTTT